These 14 T cell receptor beta chains were sequenced from one sample in a study of shared clonotypes between healthy human individuals. Positive CCR7 selection of CD45RO-negative cells yielded the naive CD8 cells, and terminally differentiated effector memory CD45RA+ cells were excluded. The repertoire was sequenced with immunoSEQ multiplex PCR; TCRdb's copy has only in-frame clones and lacks some. The data contain about 2.2 million clones, about 93% of them singletons. The sample comprised naive CD8+ T cells from PBMCs. Receptors originate from a man between 18 and 29 years old in good health. Some clones in this sample may be carry-over from other donors' samples.

The rearrangement joins TRBV18 to TRBJ2-5, with no clear D. The CDR3 consists of 14 residues. The germline CDR1 and CDR2 sequences are KGHSH and LQKENI. Trimming pared 3 bases from V and 3 bases from J, leaving 11 bases between. In DNA, the CDR3 is TGTGCCAGCTCACCGACGGAGTATGAAGAGACCCAGTACTTC. It is translated as CASSPTEYEETQYF.

The genes are TRBV19 and TRBJ2-2, with D maybe TRBD1 (5 bases). The CDR3 has 14 amino acids. V lost 5 bases to trimming and J lost 6 bases, with 13 bases between them. The V gene's germline CDR1 is LNHDA and CDR2 SQIVND (reference sequence). DNA for the CDR3: TGTGCCAGTAGTGCTACCTGGGGCTCCGGGGAGCTGTTTTTT. It specifies CASSATWGSGELFF.

This sequence joins TRBV19 and TRBJ1-1, with D possibly matching TRBD1 (5 bases). Germline CDR1 and CDR2: LNHDA and SQIVND (reference sequence). The CDR3 sequence is 16 residues long. The V and J ends lost 6 bases and 2 bases respectively, with 19 bases between them. CDR3 sequence (DNA): TGTGCCAGTAGCCCCCTCGGGGAGGGACCTAACACTGAAGCTTTCTTT. It specifies CASSPLGEGPNTEAFF.

The J gene is TRBJ2-5, the V gene TRBV9; 8 bases line up with TRBD1. CDR1 and CDR2 (germline): SGDLS, YYNGEE. The CDR3 runs 15 residues. Losses at the gene ends were 0 bases for V and 5 bases for J; bases not matched to a gene: 6. CDR3 loop: CASSVAQGAGETQYF. The CDR3 DNA follows: TGTGCCAGCAGCGTAGCTCAGGGGGCGGGTGAGACCCAGTACTTC. Combining the CDR3 with reference TRBV9 and TRBJ2-5 gives the whole variable domain DSGVTQTPKHLITATGQRVTLRCSPRSGDLSVYWYQQSLDQGLQFLIQYYNGEERAKGNILERFSAQQFPDLHSELNLSSLELGDSALYFCASSVAQGAGETQYFGPGTRLLVL.

The chain employs TRBV9 and TRBJ2-1, with TRBD2 matching over 10 bases. V trimming: 0 bases; J trimming: 7 bases; junction bases outside the gene matches: 13. Germline values: CDR1 SGDLS, CDR2 YYNGEE. CDR3 length: 18 amino acids. The CDR3 loop reads CASSVEASGGRVGNEQFF. The CDR3 DNA reads TGTGCCAGCAGCGTAGAGGCTAGCGGGGGACGGGTTGGGAATGAGCAGTTCTTC.

The rearrangement uses TRBV27 and TRBJ2-1, with 10 bases that match TRBD1. Germline V gene sequence: CDR1 MNHEY, CDR2 SMNVEV (reference sequence). The V gene end was trimmed by 5 bases and the J gene end by 7 bases; junction bases not matched to a gene: 8. This CDR3 region has 15 residues. This CDR3 reads CASSAPGQGLNEQFF. CDR3 bases: TGTGCCAGCAGTGCACCGGGACAGGGGCTGAATGAGCAGTTCTTC.

The gene calls are TRBV6-6 and TRBJ2-1; 13 bases fit TRBD2. Trimming cost V 6 bases and J 8 bases; bases outside gene matches: 10. This CDR3 has 16 residues. Germline V gives CDR1 MNHNY, CDR2 SVGAGI (reference sequence). CDR3 bases: TGTGCCAGCAGCAAACTAGCGGGGGGGACTTGGGATGAGCAGTTCTTC. The encoded protein is CASSKLAGGTWDEQFF.

As regards this clone: Other DNA sequences within the sample encode an identical CDR3. This CDR3 reads CASRLGNTEAFF. CDR3 in DNA: TGTGCCAGCCGTCTAGGGAACACTGAAGCTTTCTTT. J is TRBJ1-1 and V is TRBV19; D is unresolved. CDR3 length: 12 residues. CDR1 LNHDA and CDR2 SQIVND come from the germline V gene (reference sequence). V was trimmed by 9 bases and J by 1 base, leaving 9 bases between them.

The CDR3 bases are TGTGCCAGCAGCGTCGGCGGGAAAATGGAAGAGCAGTACTTC. Residues: CASSVGGKMEEQYF. V usage is TRBV9 and J usage is TRBJ2-7, with D tentatively TRBD2 (6 bases). Germline CDR1 is SGDLS and CDR2 is YYNGEE. V was cut by 2 bases and J by 7 bases, with 16 bases left in between. The CDR3 consists of 14 residues.

The chain combines TRBV15 with TRBJ2-3; 7 bases line up with TRBD1. The CDR3 consists of 15 residues. CDR1 is LNHNV, CDR2 YYDKDF, per germline (reference sequence). Unmatched junction bases numbered 7, after V lost 3 bases and J lost 4 bases. The CDR3 loop reads CATSSRGQFSDTQYF. CDR3 DNA: TGTGCCACCAGCAGCAGGGGACAGTTTTCAGATACGCAGTATTTT.

V and J are TRBV28 and TRBJ1-2; D not resolved. The ends were cut back, 1 base at V and 3 bases at J, with 18 bases in the middle. This CDR3 is built from 17 residues. Germline CDR1 MDHEN, CDR2 SYDVKM. The CDR3 here is CASSLSAHPNFHYGYTF. CDR3 in DNA: TGTGCCAGCAGTTTATCTGCCCATCCGAATTTTCACTATGGCTACACCTTC.

This clone was observed once. The rearrangement uses TRBV6-5 and TRBJ1-4, with 8 bases fitting TRBD1. Germline V gene sequence: CDR1 MNHEY, CDR2 SVGAGI. J lost 12 bases, V lost 4 bases, and 13 bases had no gene match. The length of the CDR3 is 15 residues. CDR3 residues: CASSSFGTGVVELFF. The CDR3 nucleotides are TGTGCCAGCAGTTCCTTCGGGACAGGTGTTGTAGAACTGTTTTTT.

In regard to this clone: The sample contains more than one DNA sequence encoding this CDR3. The chain uses TRBV19 and TRBJ2-3, with 10 nucleotides matching TRBD2. J gave up 1 base and V 3 bases, and 1 base lay outside the gene matches. The CDR3 runs to 15 residues. Germline-derived CDR1 and CDR2 are LNHDA and SQIVND (reference sequence). The CDR3 region has the DNA TGTGCCAGTAGTATCCTAGCGGGGGGCACAGATACGCAGTATTTT. Residues: CASSILAGGTDTQYF.

The genes are TRBV29-1 and TRBJ2-1; the match to TRBD2 covers 11 bases. J gave up 0 bases and V 0 bases, and 7 bases lay outside the gene matches. Germline CDR1 is SQVTM and CDR2 is ANQGSEA. The CDR3 runs to 18 residues. The CDR3 DNA follows: TGCAGCGTTGAAGATTTGGGGACTAGCGGCAGCTCCTACAATGAGCAGTTCTTC. Translating it yields CSVEDLGTSGSSYNEQFF.